This TCR beta chain was recorded in a study of Graves' ophthalmopathy and Graves' hyperthyroidism. Points from the study as a whole: Blood also contained most of the expanded thyroid clonotypes above 0.001 frequency.

Amplification from RNA transcripts yielded the TCR beta CDR3 regions. After a first-round RT-PCR with HTBI primers, a second-round multiplex PCR was run. TCRdb called the multiplex PCR reads again in MiXCR, with one record for every CDR3 protein. The sample holds 580,000 or so distinct CDR3 sequences; approximately 37% are singletons and the top ten take about 4.1%. Worth noting for this clonotype: Its cognate antigen is unknown.

Sequencing used peripheral blood or thyroid tissue (not recorded which). The receptor's source is an adult man with Graves' hyperthyroidism.

The CDR3 here is CASSQQTALEAFF. CDR3 coding DNA: TGCGCCAGCAGCCAACAGACAGCACTTGAAGCTTTCTTT. The chain links TRBV4-3 to TRBJ1-1; weak D call: TRBD1 (5 bases). Germline V gives CDR1 LGHNA, CDR2 YSLEER. Deletions cut 2 bases from V and 7 bases from J, with 11 bases between. There are 13 residues in the CDR3.